In this sample, the clone carrying this T cell receptor (beta chain) turned up once. The data were obtained in a study of OX40 agonist ivuxolimab in advanced cancers. Sequenced by immunoSEQ multiplex PCR; TCRdb stores in-frame clones only, minus some. The sample holds 45,000 to 60,000 clones, 90% to 95% seen once. The CDR3 sequence is 16 residues long. With 4 bases removed from V and 5 bases from J, the gap between germline ends came to 20 bases. Germline V CDR1 and CDR2: MGHRA, YSYEKL. The sequence was obtained from an adult with an advanced solid tumor such as melanoma, head and neck, liver or kidney cancer. This specimen consisted of CD4+ or CD8+ T cells sorted from blood, obtained in a trial of the OX40 agonist ivuxolimab. The chain recombines TRBV4-1 with TRBJ2-5; D possibly corresponds to TRBD1 (6 bases). The CDR3, as DNA: TGCGCCAGCAGCCGATCCCGGGACACCACCCGGGAGACCCAGTACTTC. As protein: CASSRSRDTTRETQYF.